Detailed here is one T cell receptor beta chain. Its antigen is unknown. MiXCR, run by TCRdb on the 5' RACE reads, gives a single entry per CDR3 protein. Found here are 1.5 million to 2 million distinct CDR3 sequences, around a third of them singletons; the top ten hold 0.27%. This sample was taken from a study of identical twins. Study-level findings and limits: Conclusions leaned on cross-sectional statistical analysis and did not track the same donors over time. Out-of-frame alpha sequences that twins shared showed excess low generation probability.

Sequences were obtained from cord blood. This sequence was found in a newborn girl in good health.

CDR3 in amino acids: CATSGPSGANEQFF. The DNA for the CDR3 is TGTGCCACCAGTGGCCCTAGCGGGGCAAATGAGCAGTTCTTC. The chain carries TRBV24-1 and TRBJ2-1; 9 bases agree with TRBD2. Germline V gene data show CDR1 as KGHDR and CDR2 as SFDVKD. The J segment lost 7 bases and the V segment lost 5 bases, leaving 5 bases of the junction unmatched. CDR3 length equals 14 residues.